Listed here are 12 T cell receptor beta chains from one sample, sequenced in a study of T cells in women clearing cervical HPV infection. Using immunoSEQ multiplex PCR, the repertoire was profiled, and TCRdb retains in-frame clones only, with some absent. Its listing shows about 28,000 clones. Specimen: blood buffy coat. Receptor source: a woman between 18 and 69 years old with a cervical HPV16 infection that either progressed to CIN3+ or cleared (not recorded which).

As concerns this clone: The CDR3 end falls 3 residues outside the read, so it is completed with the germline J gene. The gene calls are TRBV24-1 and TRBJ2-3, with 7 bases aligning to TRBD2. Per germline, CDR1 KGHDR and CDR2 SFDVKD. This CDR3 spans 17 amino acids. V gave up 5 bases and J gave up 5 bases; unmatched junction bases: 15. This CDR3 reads CATSANSGSLPGDTQYF. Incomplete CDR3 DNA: TGTGCCACCAGTGCGAATAGCGGGTCACTACCGGGAGATACG.

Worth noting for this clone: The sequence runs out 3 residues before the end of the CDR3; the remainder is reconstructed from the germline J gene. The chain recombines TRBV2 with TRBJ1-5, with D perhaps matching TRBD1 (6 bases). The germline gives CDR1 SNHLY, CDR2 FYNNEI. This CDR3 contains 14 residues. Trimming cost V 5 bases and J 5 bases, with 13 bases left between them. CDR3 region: CASSQQGFHQPQHF. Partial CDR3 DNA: TGTGCCAGCAGTCAACAGGGATTTCATCAGCCC.

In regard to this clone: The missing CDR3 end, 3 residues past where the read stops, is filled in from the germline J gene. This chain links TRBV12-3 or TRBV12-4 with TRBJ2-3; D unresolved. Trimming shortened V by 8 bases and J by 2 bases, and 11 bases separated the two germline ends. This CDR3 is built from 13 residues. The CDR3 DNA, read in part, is TGTGCCAGCTGCCCAAGGTCCACAGATACG. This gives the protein CASCPRSTDT. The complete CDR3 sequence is CASCPRSTDTQYF.

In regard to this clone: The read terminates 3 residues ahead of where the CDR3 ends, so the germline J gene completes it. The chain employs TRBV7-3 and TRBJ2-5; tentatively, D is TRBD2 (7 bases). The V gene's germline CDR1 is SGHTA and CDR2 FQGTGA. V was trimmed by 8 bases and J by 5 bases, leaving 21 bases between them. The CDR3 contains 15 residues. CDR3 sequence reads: CASSLTGGSGETQYF. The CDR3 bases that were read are TGTGCCAGCTCTTTGACGGGGGGCTCGGGGGAGACC.

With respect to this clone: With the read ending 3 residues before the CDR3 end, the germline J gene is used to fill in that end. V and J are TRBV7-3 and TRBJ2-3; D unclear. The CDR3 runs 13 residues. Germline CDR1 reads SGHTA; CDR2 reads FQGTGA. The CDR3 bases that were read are TGTGCCAGCAGCGAGGTAGCCCAAGAGACG. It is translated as CASSEVAQET. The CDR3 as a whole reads CASSEVAQETQYF.

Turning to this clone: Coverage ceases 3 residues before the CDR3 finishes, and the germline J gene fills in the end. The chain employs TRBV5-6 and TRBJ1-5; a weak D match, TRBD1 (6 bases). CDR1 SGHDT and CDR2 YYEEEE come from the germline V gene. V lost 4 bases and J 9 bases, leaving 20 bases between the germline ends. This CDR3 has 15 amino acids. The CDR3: CASSKGHRDGLPQHF. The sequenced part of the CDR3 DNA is TGTGCCAGCAGCAAGGGACATCGGGACGGCCTGCCC.

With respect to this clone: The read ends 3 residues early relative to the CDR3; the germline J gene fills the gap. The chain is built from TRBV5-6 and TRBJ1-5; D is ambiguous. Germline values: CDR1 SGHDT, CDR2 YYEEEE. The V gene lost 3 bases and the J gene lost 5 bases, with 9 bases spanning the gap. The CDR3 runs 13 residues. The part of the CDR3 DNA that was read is TGTGCCAGCAGCTACCGAAGGGATCAGCCC. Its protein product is CASSYRRDQP. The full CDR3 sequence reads CASSYRRDQPQHF.

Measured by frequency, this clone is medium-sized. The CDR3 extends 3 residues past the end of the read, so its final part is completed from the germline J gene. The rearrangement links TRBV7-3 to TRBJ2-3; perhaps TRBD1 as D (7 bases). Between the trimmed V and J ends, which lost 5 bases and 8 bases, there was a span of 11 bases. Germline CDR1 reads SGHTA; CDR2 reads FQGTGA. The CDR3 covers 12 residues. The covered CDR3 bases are TGTGCCAGCAGCCCAGGGGGGATTACG. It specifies CASSPGGIT. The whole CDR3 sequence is CASSPGGITQYF.

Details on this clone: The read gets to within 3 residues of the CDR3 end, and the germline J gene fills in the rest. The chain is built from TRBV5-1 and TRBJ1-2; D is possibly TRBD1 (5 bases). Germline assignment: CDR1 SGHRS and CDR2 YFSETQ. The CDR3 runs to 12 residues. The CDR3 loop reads CASSSQGYDYTF. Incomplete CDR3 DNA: TGCGCCAGCAGCTCTCAGGGATACGAC.

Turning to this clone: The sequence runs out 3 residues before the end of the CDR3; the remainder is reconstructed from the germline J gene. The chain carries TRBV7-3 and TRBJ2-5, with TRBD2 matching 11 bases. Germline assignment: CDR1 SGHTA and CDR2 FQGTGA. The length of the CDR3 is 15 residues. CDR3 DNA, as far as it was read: TGTGCCAGCAGCTACATAGCGGGGGGGGCGGATACC. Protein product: CASSYIAGGADT. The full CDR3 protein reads CASSYIAGGADTQYF.

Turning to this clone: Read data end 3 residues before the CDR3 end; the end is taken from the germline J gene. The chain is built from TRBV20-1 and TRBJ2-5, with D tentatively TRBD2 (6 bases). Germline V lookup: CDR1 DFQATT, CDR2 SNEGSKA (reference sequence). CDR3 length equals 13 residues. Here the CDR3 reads CSARDSRTDTQYF. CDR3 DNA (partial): TGCAGTGCCAGGGACTCACGCACAGATACC.

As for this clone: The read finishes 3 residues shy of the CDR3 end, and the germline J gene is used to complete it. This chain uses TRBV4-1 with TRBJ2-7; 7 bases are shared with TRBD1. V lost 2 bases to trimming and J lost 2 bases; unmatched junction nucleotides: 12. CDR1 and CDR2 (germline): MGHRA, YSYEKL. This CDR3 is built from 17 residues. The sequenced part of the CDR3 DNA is TGCGCCAGCAGCCAACCCGGACAGGTCCGCCCTCCCTACGAG. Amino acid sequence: CASSQPGQVRPPYE. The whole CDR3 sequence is CASSQPGQVRPPYEQYF.